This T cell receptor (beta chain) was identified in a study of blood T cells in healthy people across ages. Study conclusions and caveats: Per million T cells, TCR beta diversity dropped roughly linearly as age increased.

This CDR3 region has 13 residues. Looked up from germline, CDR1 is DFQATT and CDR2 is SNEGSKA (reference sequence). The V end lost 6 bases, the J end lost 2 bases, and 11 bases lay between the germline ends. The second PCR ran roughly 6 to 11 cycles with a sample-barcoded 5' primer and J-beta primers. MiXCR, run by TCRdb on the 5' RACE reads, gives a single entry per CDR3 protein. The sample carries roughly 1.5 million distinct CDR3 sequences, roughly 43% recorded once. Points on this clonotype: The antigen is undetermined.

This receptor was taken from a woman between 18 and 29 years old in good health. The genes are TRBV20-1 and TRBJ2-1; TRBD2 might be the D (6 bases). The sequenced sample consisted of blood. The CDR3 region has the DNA TGCAGTGCACGGGAGTTCACCTACAATGAGCAGTTCTTC. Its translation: CSAREFTYNEQFF.